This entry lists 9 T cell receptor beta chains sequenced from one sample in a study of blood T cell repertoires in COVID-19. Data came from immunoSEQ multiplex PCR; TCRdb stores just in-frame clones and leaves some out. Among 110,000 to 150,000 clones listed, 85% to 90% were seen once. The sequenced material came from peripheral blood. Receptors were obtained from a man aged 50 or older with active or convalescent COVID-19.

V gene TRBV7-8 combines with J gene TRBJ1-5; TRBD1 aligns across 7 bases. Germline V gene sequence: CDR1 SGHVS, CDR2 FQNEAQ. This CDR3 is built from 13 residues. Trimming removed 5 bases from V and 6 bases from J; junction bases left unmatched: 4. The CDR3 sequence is CASSHGDSQPQHF. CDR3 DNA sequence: TGTGCCAGCAGCCATGGGGACAGTCAGCCCCAGCATTTT.

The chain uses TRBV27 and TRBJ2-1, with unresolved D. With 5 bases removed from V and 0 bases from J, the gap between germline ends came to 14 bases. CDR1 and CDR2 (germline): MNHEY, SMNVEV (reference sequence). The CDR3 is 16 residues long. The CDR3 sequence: CASSPRALGSYNEQFF. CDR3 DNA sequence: TGTGCCAGCAGTCCTCGAGCGCTGGGCTCCTACAATGAGCAGTTCTTC.

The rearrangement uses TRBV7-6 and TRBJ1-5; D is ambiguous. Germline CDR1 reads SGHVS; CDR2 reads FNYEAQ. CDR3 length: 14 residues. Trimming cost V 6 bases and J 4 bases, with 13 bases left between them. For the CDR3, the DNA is TGTGCCAGCAGTCCACTCCCGAATAATCAGCCCCAGCATTTT. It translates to CASSPLPNNQPQHF.

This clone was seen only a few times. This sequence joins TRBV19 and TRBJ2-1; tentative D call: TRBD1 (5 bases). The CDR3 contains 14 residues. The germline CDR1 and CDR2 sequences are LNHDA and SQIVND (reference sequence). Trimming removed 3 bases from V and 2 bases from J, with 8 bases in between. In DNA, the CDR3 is TGTGCCAGTAGTATCGCAGGGACCTACAATGAGCAGTTCTTC. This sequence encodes CASSIAGTYNEQFF.

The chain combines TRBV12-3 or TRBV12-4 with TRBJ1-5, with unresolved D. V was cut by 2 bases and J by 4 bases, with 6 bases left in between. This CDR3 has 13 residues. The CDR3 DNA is TGTGCCAGCAGTTTATCGGAGAATCAGCCCCAGCATTTT. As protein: CASSLSENQPQHF.

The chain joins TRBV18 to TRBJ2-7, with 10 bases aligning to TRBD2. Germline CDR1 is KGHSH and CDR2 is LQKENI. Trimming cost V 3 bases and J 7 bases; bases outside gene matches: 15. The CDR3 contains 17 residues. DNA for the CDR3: TGTGCCAGCTCACCCTCCTCTAGCGGGAGACCCCCCCGGGAGCAGTACTTC. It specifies CASSPSSSGRPPREQYF.

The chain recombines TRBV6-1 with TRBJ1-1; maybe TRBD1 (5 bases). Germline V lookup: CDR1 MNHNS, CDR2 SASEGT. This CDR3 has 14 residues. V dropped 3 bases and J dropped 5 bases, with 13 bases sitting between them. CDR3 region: CASSDRRGWTEAFF. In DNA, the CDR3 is TGTGCCAGCAGTGACAGGCGGGGGTGGACTGAAGCTTTCTTT.

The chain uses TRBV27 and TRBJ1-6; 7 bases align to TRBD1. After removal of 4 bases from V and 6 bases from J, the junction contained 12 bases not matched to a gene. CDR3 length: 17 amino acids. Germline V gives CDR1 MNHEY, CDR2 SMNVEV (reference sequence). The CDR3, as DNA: TGTGCCAGCAGTTCAACACCGACAGGGATAGGTAATTCACCCCTCCACTTT. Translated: CASSSTPTGIGNSPLHF.

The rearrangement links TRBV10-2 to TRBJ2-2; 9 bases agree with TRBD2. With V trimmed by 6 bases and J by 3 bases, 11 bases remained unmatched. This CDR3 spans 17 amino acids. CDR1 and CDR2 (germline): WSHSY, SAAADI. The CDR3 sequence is CASRNLAGSRYTGELFF. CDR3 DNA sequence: TGCGCCAGCAGAAATCTAGCGGGATCTAGGTACACCGGGGAGCTGTTTTTT.